Listed below are T cell receptor beta chains from one sample, sequenced in a study of blood T cells in healthy people across ages. MiXCR, applied by TCRdb to the 5' RACE reads, yields one record per CDR3 protein. This table holds about 1,500,000 distinct CDR3 sequences, roughly 40% found once. Sequencing was done on a sample of blood. These TCRs come from a woman younger than 30 in good health. Both conserved end residues are part of each CDR3. Fields, in order: D gene, clone size, V gene, J gene, CDR3 protein, CDR3 DNA. D genes are given only for firm matches. Expanded clones are given a class, and other clones once, few, many or no size at all.

-	few	TRBV3-1	TRBJ2-3	CASSQVGQSSQYF	TGTGCCAGCAGCCAAGTCGGACAGAGCTCACAGTATTTT
-	-	TRBV7-9	TRBJ1-6	CASSLNLMGGSHSPLHF	TGTGCCAGCAGCTTAAATCTGATGGGGGGCTCCCATTCACCCCTCCACTTT
TRBD2	few	TRBV4-1	TRBJ2-5	CASSQLGLPQETQYF	TGCGCCAGCAGCCAACTGGGACTACCACAAGAGACCCAGTACTTC
TRBD2	-	TRBV6-1	TRBJ2-2	CASYPSGKTGELFF	TGTGCCAGCTACCCTAGCGGGAAAACCGGGGAGCTGTTTTTT
TRBD2	-	TRBV27	TRBJ2-3	CASSLLGTSGLNTDTQYF	TGTGCCAGCAGTCTACTAGGGACTAGCGGTCTTAACACAGATACGCAGTATTTT
-	-	TRBV4-2	TRBJ1-1	CASSQDQRGAFF	TGTGCCAGCAGCCAAGACCAACGGGGGGCTTTCTTT
-	once	TRBV20-1	TRBJ2-2	CSARVLPGELFF	TGCAGTGCTAGAGTTCTTCCCGGGGAGCTGTTTTTT
TRBD1	few	TRBV2	TRBJ1-5	CASKAGGLQPQHF	TGTGCCAGCAAGGCAGGGGGCTTGCAGCCCCAGCATTTT
TRBD2	-	TRBV28	TRBJ2-7	CASSLTPLAGVDEQYF	TGTGCCAGCAGTTTAACTCCCCTAGCGGGAGTCGACGAGCAGTACTTC
-	-	TRBV12-3/TRBV12-4	TRBJ1-4	CASSLRVANEKLFF	TGTGCCAGCAGTTTACGGGTGGCTAATGAAAAACTGTTTTTT
-	-	TRBV20-1	TRBJ1-1	CSARPIGGNTEAFF	TGCAGTGCTAGACCCATCGGGGGGAACACTGAAGCTTTCTTT